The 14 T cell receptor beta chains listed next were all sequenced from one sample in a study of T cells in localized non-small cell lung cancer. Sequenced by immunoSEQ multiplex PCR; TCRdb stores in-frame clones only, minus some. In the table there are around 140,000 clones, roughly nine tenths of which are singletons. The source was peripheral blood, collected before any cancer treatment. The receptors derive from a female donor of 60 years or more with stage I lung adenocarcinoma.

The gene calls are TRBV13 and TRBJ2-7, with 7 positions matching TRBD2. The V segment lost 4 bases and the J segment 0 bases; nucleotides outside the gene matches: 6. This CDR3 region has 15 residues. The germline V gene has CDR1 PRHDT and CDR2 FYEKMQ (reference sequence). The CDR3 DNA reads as TGTGCCAGCAGCTCAATGGAGCGGGGCTCCTACGAGCAGTACTTC. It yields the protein CASSSMERGSYEQYF.

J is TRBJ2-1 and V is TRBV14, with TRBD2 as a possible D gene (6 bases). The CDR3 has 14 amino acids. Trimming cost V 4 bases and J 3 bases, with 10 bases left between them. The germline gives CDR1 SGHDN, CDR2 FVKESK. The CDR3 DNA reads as TGTGCCAGCAGCCCCGGGAGTTTCTACAATGAGCAGTTCTTC. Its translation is CASSPGSFYNEQFF.

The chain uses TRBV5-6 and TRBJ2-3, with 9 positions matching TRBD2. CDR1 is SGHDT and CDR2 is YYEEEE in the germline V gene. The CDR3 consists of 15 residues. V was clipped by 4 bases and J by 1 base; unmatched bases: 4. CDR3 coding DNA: TGTGCCAGCAGCGATAGCGGGAGAGGCACAGATACGCAGTATTTT. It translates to CASSDSGRGTDTQYF.

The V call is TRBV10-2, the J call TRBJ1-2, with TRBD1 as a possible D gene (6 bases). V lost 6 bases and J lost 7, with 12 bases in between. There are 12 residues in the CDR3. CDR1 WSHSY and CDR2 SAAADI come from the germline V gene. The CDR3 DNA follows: TGCGCCAGCAGCTCAGGGGTATCTGGCTACACCTTC. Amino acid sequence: CASSSGVSGYTF.

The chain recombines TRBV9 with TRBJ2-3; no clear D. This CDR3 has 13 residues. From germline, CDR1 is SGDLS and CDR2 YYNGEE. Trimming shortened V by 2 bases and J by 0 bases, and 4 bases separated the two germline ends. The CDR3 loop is CASSVSSTDTQYF. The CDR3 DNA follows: TGTGCCAGCAGCGTTTCTAGCACAGATACGCAGTATTTT.

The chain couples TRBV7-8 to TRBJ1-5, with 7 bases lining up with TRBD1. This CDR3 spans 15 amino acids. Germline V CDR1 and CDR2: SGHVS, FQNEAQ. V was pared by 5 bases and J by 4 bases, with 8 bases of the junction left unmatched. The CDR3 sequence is CASSVNKQGNQPQHF. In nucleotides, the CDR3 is TGTGCCAGCAGCGTAAATAAACAGGGGAATCAGCCCCAGCATTTT. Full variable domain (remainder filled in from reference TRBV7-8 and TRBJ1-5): GAGVSQSPRYKVAKRGQDVALRCDPISGHVSLFWYQQALGQGPEFLTYFQNEAQLDKSGLPSDRFFAERPEGSVSTLKIQRTQQEDSAVYLCASSVNKQGNQPQHFGDGTRLSIL.

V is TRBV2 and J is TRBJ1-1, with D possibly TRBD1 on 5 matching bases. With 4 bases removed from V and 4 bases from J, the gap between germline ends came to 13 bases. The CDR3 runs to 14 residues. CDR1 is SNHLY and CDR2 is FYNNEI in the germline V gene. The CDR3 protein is CASSGRGDVTEAFF. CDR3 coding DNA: TGTGCCAGCAGTGGTCGAGGGGATGTCACTGAAGCTTTCTTT. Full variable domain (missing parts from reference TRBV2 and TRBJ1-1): EPEVTQTPSHQVTQMGQEVILRCVPISNHLYFYWYRQILGQKVEFLVSFYNNEISEKSEIFDDQFSVERPDGSNFTLKIRSTKLEDSAMYFCASSGRGDVTEAFFGQGTRLTVV.

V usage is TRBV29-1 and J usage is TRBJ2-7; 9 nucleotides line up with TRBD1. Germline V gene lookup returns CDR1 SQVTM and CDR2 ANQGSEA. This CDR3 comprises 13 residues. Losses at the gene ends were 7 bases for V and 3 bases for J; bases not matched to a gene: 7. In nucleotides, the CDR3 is TGCAGCGCGACAGGGGGTGGGGGCTACGAGCAGTACTTC. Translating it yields CSATGGGGYEQYF.

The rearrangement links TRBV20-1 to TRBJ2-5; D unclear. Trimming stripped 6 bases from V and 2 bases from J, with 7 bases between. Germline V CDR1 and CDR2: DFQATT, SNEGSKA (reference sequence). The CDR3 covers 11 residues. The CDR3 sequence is CSAGNQETQYF. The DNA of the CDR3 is TGCAGTGCGGGAAATCAAGAGACCCAGTACTTC.

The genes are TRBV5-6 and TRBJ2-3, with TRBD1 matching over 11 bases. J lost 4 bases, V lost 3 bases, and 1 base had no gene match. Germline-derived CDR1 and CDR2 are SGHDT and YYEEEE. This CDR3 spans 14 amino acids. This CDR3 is CASSWTGGADTQYF. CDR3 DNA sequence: TGTGCCAGCAGCTGGACAGGGGGCGCAGATACGCAGTATTTT.

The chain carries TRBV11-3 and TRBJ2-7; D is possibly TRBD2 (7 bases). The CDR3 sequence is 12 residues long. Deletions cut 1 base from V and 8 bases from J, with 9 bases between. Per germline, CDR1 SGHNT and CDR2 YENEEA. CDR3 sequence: CASSLAGGQQYF. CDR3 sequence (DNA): TGTGCCAGCAGCTTAGCCGGGGGGCAGCAGTACTTC.

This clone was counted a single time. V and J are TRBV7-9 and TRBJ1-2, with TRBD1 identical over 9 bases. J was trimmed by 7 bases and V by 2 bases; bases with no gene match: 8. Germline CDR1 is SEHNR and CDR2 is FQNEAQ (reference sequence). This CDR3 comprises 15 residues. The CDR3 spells CASSLKGDRVFGYTF. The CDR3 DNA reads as TGTGCCAGCAGCTTAAAAGGGGACAGGGTTTTTGGCTACACCTTC.

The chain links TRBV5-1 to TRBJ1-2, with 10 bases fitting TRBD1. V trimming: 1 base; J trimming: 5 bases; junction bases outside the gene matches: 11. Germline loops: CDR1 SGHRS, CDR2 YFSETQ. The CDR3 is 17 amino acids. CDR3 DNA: TGCGCCAGCAGCTTGACCACCGGGACAGGGGAAGGGTATGGCTACACCTTC. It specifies CASSLTTGTGEGYGYTF. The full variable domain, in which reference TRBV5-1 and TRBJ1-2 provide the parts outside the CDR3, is KAGVTQTPRYLIKTRGQQVTLSCSPISGHRSVSWYQQTPGQGLQFLFEYFSETQRNKGNFPGRFSGRQFSNSRSEMNVSTLELGDSALYLCASSLTTGTGEGYGYTFGSGTRLTVV.

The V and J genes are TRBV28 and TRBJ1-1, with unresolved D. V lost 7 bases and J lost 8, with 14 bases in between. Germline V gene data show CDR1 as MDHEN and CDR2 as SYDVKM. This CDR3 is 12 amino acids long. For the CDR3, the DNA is TGTGCCAGCACCGATGGCACTCTAGAAGCTTTCTTT. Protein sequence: CASTDGTLEAFF.